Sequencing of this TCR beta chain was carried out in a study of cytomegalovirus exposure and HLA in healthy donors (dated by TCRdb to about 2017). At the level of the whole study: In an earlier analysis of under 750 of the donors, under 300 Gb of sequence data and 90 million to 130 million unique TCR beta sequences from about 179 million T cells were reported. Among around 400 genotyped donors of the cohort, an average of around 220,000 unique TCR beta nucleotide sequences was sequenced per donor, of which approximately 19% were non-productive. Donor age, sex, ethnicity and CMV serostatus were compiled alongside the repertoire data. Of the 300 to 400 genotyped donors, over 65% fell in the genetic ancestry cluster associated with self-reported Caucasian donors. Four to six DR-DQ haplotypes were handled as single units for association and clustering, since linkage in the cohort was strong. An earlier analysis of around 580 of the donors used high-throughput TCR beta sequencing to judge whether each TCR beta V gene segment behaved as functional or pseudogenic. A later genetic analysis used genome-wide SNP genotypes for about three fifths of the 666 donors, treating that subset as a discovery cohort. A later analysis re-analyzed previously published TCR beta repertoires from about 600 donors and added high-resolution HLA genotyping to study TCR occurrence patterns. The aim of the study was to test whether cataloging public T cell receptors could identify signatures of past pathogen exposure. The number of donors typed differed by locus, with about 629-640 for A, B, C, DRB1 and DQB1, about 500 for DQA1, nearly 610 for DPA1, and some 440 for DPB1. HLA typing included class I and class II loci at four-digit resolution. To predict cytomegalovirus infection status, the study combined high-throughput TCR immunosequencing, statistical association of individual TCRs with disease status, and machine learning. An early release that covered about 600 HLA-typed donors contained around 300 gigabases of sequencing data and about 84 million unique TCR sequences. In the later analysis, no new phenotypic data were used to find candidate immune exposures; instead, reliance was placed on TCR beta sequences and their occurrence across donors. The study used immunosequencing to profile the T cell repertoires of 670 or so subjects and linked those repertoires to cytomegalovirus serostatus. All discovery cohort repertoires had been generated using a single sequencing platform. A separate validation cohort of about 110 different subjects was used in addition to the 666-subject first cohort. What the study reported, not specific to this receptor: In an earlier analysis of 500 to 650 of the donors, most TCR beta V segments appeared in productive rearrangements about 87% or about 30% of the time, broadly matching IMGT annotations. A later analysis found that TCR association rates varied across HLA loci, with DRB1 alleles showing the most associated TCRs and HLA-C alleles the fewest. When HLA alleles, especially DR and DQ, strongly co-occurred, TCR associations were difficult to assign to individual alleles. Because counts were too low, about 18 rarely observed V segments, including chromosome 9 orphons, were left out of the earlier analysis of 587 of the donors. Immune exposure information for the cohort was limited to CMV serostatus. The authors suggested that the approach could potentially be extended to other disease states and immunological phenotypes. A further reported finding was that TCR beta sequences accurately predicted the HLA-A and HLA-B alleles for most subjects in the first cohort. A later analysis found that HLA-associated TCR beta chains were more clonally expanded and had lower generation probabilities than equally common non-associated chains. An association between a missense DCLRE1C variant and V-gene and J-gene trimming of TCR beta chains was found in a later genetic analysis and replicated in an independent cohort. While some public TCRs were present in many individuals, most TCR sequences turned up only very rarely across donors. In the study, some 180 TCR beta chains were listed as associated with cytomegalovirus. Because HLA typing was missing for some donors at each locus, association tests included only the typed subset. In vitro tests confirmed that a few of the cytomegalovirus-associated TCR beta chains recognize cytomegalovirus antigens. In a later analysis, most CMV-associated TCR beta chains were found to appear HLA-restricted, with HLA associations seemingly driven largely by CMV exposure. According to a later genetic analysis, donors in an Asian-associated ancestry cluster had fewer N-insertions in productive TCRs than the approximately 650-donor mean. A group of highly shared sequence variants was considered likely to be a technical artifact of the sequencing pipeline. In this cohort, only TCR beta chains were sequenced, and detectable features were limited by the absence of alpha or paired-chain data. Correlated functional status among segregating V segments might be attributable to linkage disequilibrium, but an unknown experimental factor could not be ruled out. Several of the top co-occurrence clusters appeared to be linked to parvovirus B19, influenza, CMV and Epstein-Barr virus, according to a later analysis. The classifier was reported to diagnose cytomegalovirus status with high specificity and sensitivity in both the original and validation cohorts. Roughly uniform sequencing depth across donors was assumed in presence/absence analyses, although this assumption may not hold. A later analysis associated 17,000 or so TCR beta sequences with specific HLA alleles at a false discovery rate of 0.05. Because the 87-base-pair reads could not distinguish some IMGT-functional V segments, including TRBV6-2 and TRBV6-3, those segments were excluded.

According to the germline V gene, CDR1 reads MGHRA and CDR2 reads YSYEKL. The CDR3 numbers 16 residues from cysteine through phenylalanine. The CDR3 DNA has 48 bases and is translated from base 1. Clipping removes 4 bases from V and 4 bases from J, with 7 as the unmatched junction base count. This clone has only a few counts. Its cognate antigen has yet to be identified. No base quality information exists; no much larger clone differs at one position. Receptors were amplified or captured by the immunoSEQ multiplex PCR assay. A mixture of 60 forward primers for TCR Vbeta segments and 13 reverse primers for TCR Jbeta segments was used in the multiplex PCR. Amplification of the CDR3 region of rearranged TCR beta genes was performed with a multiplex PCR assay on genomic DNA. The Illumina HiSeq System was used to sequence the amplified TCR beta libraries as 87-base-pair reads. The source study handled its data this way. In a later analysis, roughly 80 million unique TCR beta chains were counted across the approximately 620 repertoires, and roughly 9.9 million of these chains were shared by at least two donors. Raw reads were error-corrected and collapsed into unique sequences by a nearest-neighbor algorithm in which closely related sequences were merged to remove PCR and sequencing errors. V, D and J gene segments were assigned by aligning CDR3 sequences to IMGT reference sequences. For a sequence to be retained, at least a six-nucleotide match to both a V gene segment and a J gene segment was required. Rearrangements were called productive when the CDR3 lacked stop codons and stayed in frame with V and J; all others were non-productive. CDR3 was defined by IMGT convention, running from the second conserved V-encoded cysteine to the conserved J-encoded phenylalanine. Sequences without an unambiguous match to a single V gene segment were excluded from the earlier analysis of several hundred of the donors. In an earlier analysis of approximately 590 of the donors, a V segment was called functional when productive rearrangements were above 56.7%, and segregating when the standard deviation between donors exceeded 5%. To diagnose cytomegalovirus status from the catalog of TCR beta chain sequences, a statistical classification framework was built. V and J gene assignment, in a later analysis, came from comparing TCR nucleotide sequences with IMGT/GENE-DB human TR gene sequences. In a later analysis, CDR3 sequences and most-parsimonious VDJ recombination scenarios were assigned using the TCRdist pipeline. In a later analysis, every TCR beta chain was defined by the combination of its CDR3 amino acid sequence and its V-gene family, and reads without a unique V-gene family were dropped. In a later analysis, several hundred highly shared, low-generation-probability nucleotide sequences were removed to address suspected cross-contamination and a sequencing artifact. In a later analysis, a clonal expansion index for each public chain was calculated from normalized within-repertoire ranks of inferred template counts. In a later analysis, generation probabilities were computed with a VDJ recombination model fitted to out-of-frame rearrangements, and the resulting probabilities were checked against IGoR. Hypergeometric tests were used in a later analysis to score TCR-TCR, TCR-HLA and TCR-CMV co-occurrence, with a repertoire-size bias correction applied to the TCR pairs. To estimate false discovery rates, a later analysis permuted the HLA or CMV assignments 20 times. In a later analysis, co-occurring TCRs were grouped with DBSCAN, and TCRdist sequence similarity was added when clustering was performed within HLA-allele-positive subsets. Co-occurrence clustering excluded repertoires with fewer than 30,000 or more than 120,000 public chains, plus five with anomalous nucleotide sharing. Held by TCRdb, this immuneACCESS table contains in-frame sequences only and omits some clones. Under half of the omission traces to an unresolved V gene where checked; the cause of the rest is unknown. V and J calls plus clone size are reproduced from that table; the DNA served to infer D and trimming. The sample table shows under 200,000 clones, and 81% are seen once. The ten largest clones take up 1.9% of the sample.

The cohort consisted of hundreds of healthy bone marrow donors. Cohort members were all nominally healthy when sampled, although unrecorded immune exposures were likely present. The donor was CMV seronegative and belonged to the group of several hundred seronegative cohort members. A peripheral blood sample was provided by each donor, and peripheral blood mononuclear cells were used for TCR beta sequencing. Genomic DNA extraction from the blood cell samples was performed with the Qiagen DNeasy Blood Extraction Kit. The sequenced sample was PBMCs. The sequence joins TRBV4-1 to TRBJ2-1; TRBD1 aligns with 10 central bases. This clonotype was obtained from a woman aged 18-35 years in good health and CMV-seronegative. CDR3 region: CASSRFGTGDYNEQFF. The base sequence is TGCGCCAGCAGCCGATTCGGGACAGGGGATTACAATGAGCAGTTCTTC.